The sequence of this T cell receptor (beta chain) was determined in a study of T cell repertoires in cytomegalovirus infection. Overall study: Based on public TCR beta signatures, there were indications of CMV infection and of a matching HLA type. Study-level points and caveats: HLA-C-restricted CMV clonotypes gave the most frequent clonotype in two of eight donors. Summed frequency of shared TCR beta families picked out CMV carriers who also had the relevant HLA.

This CDR3 spans 15 amino acids. Germline CDR1 and CDR2: MNHNS and SASEGT. V was pared by 8 bases and J by 1 base, with 11 bases of the junction left unmatched. This clonotype was recorded at least ten times. Antigen: not known. Using its own MiXCR run on the reads, TCRdb lists one record per CDR3 protein. The sample lists more than 500,000 distinct CDR3 sequences, approximately 15% occurring once. Sequenced: CD8+ T cells from PBMCs. This chain joins TRBV6-1 and TRBJ2-7; 7 positions match TRBD2. This clonotype was sampled from a human donor in good health (CMV status not recorded). Some clones in this sample may be carry-over from other donors' samples. The chain's CDR3 is CASGAWGGLSYEQYF. Here the CDR3 DNA reads TGTGCCAGCGGAGCTTGGGGGGGTCTGTCCTACGAGCAGTACTTC.